These 28 T cell receptor beta chains were all obtained from the same sample, sequenced in a study of cytomegalovirus exposure and HLA in healthy donors (dated by TCRdb to about 2017). Libraries came from the immunoSEQ multiplex PCR assay. A mixture of 60 forward primers for TCR Vbeta segments and 13 reverse primers for TCR Jbeta segments was used in the multiplex PCR. Held by TCRdb, this immuneACCESS table contains in-frame sequences only and omits some clones. Under half of the omission traces to an unresolved V gene where checked; the cause of the rest is unknown. In this sample the table shows around 150,000 clones, around three quarters of which occur a single time. The ten largest clones add up to about 4.9% of the sample. What was sequenced was PBMCs. All receptors come from a man in his thirties or forties in good health.

CDR3 in DNA: TGTGCCAGCAGTTACTCGTCCGGACTAGCGGGATCTACGCAGTATTTT. Amino acid sequence: CASSYSSGLAGSTQYF. This sequence joins TRBV6-6 and TRBJ2-3; 12 bases agree with TRBD2. The CDR3 is made up of 16 amino acids. The J segment lost 8 bases and the V segment lost 0 bases, leaving 6 bases of the junction unmatched. Germline CDR1 MNHNY, CDR2 SVGAGI (reference sequence).

This clone was seen a single time. The V and J genes are TRBV27 and TRBJ1-3; D remains ambiguous. The germline gives CDR1 MNHEY, CDR2 SMNVEV (reference sequence). Trimming took off 7 bases at V and 1 base at J, with 11 bases between the two ends. This CDR3 spans 14 amino acids. CDR3 in DNA: TGTGCCAGCACTCAGGCAGATTCTGGAAACACCATATATTTT. Translated, it gives CASTQADSGNTIYF.

The chain carries TRBV5-5 and TRBJ1-1; D might be TRBD1 (5 bases). Germline V gene data show CDR1 as SGHKS and CDR2 as YYEKEE (reference sequence). V was cut by 0 bases and J by 5 bases, with 20 bases left in between. The CDR3 totals 17 residues. CDR3 DNA sequence: TGTGCCAGCAGCTTGGGTAGGTGGGGCGGGAGGGATACTGAAGCTTTCTTT. The encoded protein is CASSLGRWGGRDTEAFF.

This clone has more than one count but fewer than ten. The rearrangement uses TRBV19 and TRBJ2-1; D is possibly TRBD1 (6 bases). The CDR3 length is 14 residues. Per germline, CDR1 LNHDA and CDR2 SQIVND (reference sequence). The germline V and J ends were trimmed by 7 bases and 6 bases, with 16 bases remaining between them. CDR3 region: CASTFSGAVNEQFF. CDR3 bases: TGTGCCAGTACCTTTTCAGGGGCCGTCAATGAGCAGTTCTTC. The full variable domain, rest sourced from reference TRBV19 and TRBJ2-1, is DGGITQSPKYLFRKEGQNVTLSCEQNLNHDAMYWYRQDPGQGLRLIYYSQIVNDFQKGDIAEGYSVSREKKESFPLTVTSAQKNPTAFYLCASTFSGAVNEQFFGPGTRLTVL.

The V and J genes are TRBV7-2 and TRBJ1-2; possible D gene TRBD1, 5 bases. From germline, CDR1 is SGHTA and CDR2 FQGNSA. V was clipped by 5 bases and J by 7 bases, with 14 bases between them. The CDR3 contains 13 residues. CDR3 sequence reads: CASSLDRNAGYTF. DNA of the CDR3: TGTGCCAGCAGCCTAGACAGAAATGCTGGCTACACCTTC.

This rearrangement joins TRBV9 to TRBJ2-7; tentatively, D is TRBD2 (5 bases). The CDR3 runs 15 residues. From germline, CDR1 is SGDLS and CDR2 YYNGEE. Trimming took 4 bases from V and 5 from J, leaving 19 bases between them. In nucleotides, the CDR3 is TGTGCCAGCAGCACCCTCACTGGAGGTCGTGACGAGCAGTACTTC. It translates to CASSTLTGGRDEQYF.

CDR3 DNA: TGTGCCAGTAGCACGCTTGTAGGGGCCGTGGTCGAGCCCCAGCATTTT. Its protein is CASSTLVGAVVEPQHF. The chain is built from TRBV19 and TRBJ1-5, with D maybe TRBD1 (5 bases). CDR3 length equals 16 residues. Per germline, CDR1 LNHDA and CDR2 SQIVND (reference sequence). V dropped 6 bases and J dropped 8 bases, with 23 bases sitting between them. Complete variable domain (other parts from reference TRBV19 and TRBJ1-5): DGGITQSPKYLFRKEGQNVTLSCEQNLNHDAMYWYRQDPGQGLRLIYYSQIVNDFQKGDIAEGYSVSREKKESFPLTVTSAQKNPTAFYLCASSTLVGAVVEPQHFGDGTRLSIL.

The chain joins TRBV4-1 to TRBJ1-4; D may be TRBD1 (5 bases). The CDR3 spans 15 residues. The V end was cut by 1 base, the J end by 6 bases, with 12 bases between. Per germline, CDR1 MGHRA and CDR2 YSYEKL. The CDR3 DNA is TGCGCCAGCAGCCAAGTAACGGGGGATTATGAAAAACTGTTTTTT. It codes for CASSQVTGDYEKLFF.

This clone was seen a handful of times. As DNA, the CDR3 is TGCGCCAGCAGCTCCAATTGGGGGAGGGATGAAAAACTGTTTTTT. This translates into CASSSNWGRDEKLFF. The chain is built from TRBV5-1 and TRBJ1-4; possibly TRBD1 for D (5 bases). Germline V gives CDR1 SGHRS, CDR2 YFSETQ. The V and J ends lost 3 bases and 6 bases respectively, with 15 bases between them. The length of the CDR3 is 15 residues.

The V call is TRBV19, the J call TRBJ2-1; TRBD1 aligns across 7 bases. Germline loops: CDR1 LNHDA, CDR2 SQIVND (reference sequence). The trim removed 3 bases at V and 9 bases at J, leaving 11 bases unmatched. CDR3 size: 15 residues. The DNA for the CDR3 is TGTGCCAGTAGTATCGGGCCAGGGGGTAGGTTTGAGCAGTTCTTC. This encodes CASSIGPGGRFEQFF.

CDR3 sequence (DNA): TGTGCCAGCAGCTGGGCCGGGACAGCGCCCTACGAGCAGTACTTC. Its protein product is CASSWAGTAPYEQYF. The chain links TRBV7-9 to TRBJ2-7, with 7 nucleotides matching TRBD1. V lost 4 bases to trimming and J lost 2 bases; unmatched junction nucleotides: 8. The CDR3 covers 15 residues. The germline gives CDR1 SEHNR, CDR2 FQNEAQ (reference sequence).

Comment on this clone: The sample contains more than one DNA sequence encoding this CDR3. This chain links TRBV7-3 with TRBJ2-3; a possible D gene is TRBD2 (5 bases). The CDR3 extends over 13 amino acids. Germline CDR1 SGHTA, CDR2 FQGTGA. V gave up 5 bases and J gave up 0 bases, with 6 bases separating them. The CDR3 DNA follows: TGTGCCAGCAGCCGGGGAAGCACAGATACGCAGTATTTT. It is translated as CASSRGSTDTQYF.

The chain links TRBV7-9 to TRBJ2-2, with 7 nucleotides matching TRBD1. The V segment lost 6 bases and the J segment 5 bases; nucleotides outside the gene matches: 9. The CDR3 consists of 15 residues. Germline V gene lookup returns CDR1 SEHNR and CDR2 FQNEAQ (reference sequence). CDR3 nucleotide sequence: TGTGCCAGCAGACACCCCGGGACAGCAACCGGGGAGCTGTTTTTT. Translation: CASRHPGTATGELFF.

The sample holds a few counts of this clone. The chain links TRBV6-4 to TRBJ1-2; D gene ambiguous. Trimming pared 2 bases from V and 8 bases from J, leaving 21 bases between. The CDR3 totals 16 residues. CDR1 is MRHNA and CDR2 is SNTAGT in the germline V gene. The CDR3 loop reads CASSDLPGTEKGGYTF. In DNA, the CDR3 is TGTGCCAGCAGTGACCTTCCAGGAACTGAGAAAGGAGGCTACACCTTC.

The rearrangement uses TRBV7-6 and TRBJ1-5; TRBD1 aligns across 7 bases. The CDR3 totals 14 residues. CDR1 and CDR2 from the germline V gene are SGHVS and FNYEAQ. The junction had 6 bases not matched to a gene; V was cut back by 5 bases and J by 5 bases. CDR3 loop: CASSPGTADQPQHF. The CDR3 DNA is TGTGCCAGCAGCCCAGGGACAGCAGATCAGCCCCAGCATTTT.

The chain is built from TRBV5-1 and TRBJ2-2; 7 bases map to TRBD1. Germline trimming cut 1 base from V and 4 bases from J; bases unmatched to any gene: 7. Germline V gene data show CDR1 as SGHRS and CDR2 as YFSETQ. This CDR3 is built from 16 residues. For the CDR3, the DNA is TGCGCCAGCAGCTTGCCTCGGACAGGATCCACCGGGGAGCTGTTTTTT. Protein sequence: CASSLPRTGSTGELFF.

The chain recombines TRBV5-4 with TRBJ2-7, with 7 bases lining up with TRBD2. The CDR3 contains 15 residues. The germline V gene has CDR1 SGHNT and CDR2 YYREEE (reference sequence). With V trimmed by 5 bases and J by 1 base, 9 bases remained unmatched. CDR3 sequence (DNA): TGTGCCAGCAGTTACAGCGGGACTCTATCCTACGAGCAGTACTTC. It specifies CASSYSGTLSYEQYF.

V gene TRBV6-5 combines with J gene TRBJ2-7; weak D call: TRBD1 (6 bases). The CDR3 length is 14 residues. Germline V gives CDR1 MNHEY, CDR2 SVGAGI. V dropped 5 bases and J dropped 2 bases, with 13 bases sitting between them. Here the CDR3 reads CASSTQTGTYEQYF. The CDR3 DNA sequence: TGTGCCAGCAGTACCCAGACAGGAACCTACGAGCAGTACTTC.

The chain has TRBV6-6 and TRBJ2-7; 10 bases are a match to TRBD2. The CDR3 is 15 residues long. CDR1 and CDR2 (germline): MNHNY, SVGAGI (reference sequence). Trimming removed 6 bases from V and 4 bases from J; junction bases left unmatched: 9. This CDR3 reads CASRPEAGGPYEQYF. CDR3 bases: TGTGCCAGCAGACCTGAAGCGGGAGGGCCTTACGAGCAGTACTTC.

This chain joins TRBV6-5 and TRBJ1-2; D uncertain. CDR3 length equals 13 residues. Deletions cut 6 bases from V and 4 bases from J, with 12 bases between. CDR1 and CDR2 from the germline V gene are MNHEY and SVGAGI. The DNA for the CDR3 is TGTGCCAGCAGGCTGCCTGGGCTCTATGGCTACACCTTC. Protein: CASRLPGLYGYTF.

The chain combines TRBV27 with TRBJ2-7; D unclear. Germline values: CDR1 MNHEY, CDR2 SMNVEV (reference sequence). V dropped 2 bases and J dropped 6 bases, with 5 bases sitting between them. The CDR3 has 11 amino acids. The CDR3 spells CASSLQAEQYF. In nucleotides, the CDR3 is TGTGCCAGCAGTTTACAAGCCGAGCAGTACTTC.

The chain has TRBV18 and TRBJ2-7; 13 bases agree with TRBD2. With V trimmed by 3 bases and J by 2 bases, 13 bases remained unmatched. This CDR3 region has 19 residues. The germline CDR1 and CDR2 sequences are KGHSH and LQKENI. This CDR3 is CASSPQTSGRWLLTYEQYF. The CDR3 DNA is TGTGCCAGCTCACCCCAGACTAGCGGGAGGTGGCTGCTTACCTACGAGCAGTACTTC.

This clone was detected a few times. The chain joins TRBV5-1 to TRBJ1-3, with a weak D call TRBD1 (5 bases). CDR3 length equals 15 residues. The V end was cut by 0 bases, the J end by 4 bases, with 11 bases between. CDR1 SGHRS and CDR2 YFSETQ come from the germline V gene. Here the CDR3 DNA reads TGCGCCAGCAGCTTGGAGGGGCGTATCGGAAACACCATATATTTT. Amino acids: CASSLEGRIGNTIYF. The variable domain in full, completed from reference TRBV5-1 and TRBJ1-3, reads KAGVTQTPRYLIKTRGQQVTLSCSPISGHRSVSWYQQTPGQGLQFLFEYFSETQRNKGNFPGRFSGRQFSNSRSEMNVSTLELGDSALYLCASSLEGRIGNTIYFGEGSWLTVV.

This clone was picked up a small number of times. The rearrangement uses TRBV19 and TRBJ2-1, with 14 bases matching TRBD2. There are 19 residues in the CDR3. Per germline, CDR1 LNHDA and CDR2 SQIVND (reference sequence). Trimming removed 6 bases from V and 1 base from J; junction bases left unmatched: 11. The CDR3 DNA reads as TGTGCCAGTAGCCCTTGGGGACTAGCGGGAGCGGGTTCCTACAATGAGCAGTTCTTC. It is translated as CASSPWGLAGAGSYNEQFF.

The V gene is TRBV27, the J gene TRBJ2-5; 8 bases line up with TRBD1. The CDR3 covers 17 residues. V lost 5 bases and J lost 2; bases outside the gene matches: 13. The germline V gene has CDR1 MNHEY and CDR2 SMNVEV (reference sequence). The CDR3 DNA reads as TGTGCCAGCAGTCCCCTCCTCCGGGACAGGTCGCAAGAGACCCAGTACTTC. This gives the protein CASSPLLRDRSQETQYF.

V is TRBV27 and J is TRBJ2-4, with a tentative D call TRBD1 (6 bases). From germline, CDR1 is MNHEY and CDR2 SMNVEV (reference sequence). CDR3 length: 16 amino acids. Trimming took off 3 bases at V and 0 bases at J, with 12 bases between the two ends. Here the CDR3 DNA reads TGTGCCAGCAGTTTCGACAGGTTGTTAGCCAAAAACATTCAGTACTTC. It translates to CASSFDRLLAKNIQYF.

CDR3 region: CAWNPPGVNTEAFF. The CDR3 DNA is TGTGCCTGGAACCCACCAGGGGTGAACACTGAAGCTTTCTTT. The rearrangement uses TRBV30 and TRBJ1-1; D possibly corresponds to TRBD1 (6 bases). Germline CDR1 and CDR2: GTSNPN and SVGIG (reference sequence). V lost 4 bases and J 0 bases, leaving 12 bases between the germline ends. The CDR3 loop spans 14 amino acids.

This chain uses TRBV2 with TRBJ1-4; TRBD1 matches at 7 bases. After removal of 6 bases from V and 5 bases from J, the junction contained 9 bases not matched to a gene. Germline assignment: CDR1 SNHLY and CDR2 FYNNEI. This CDR3 is built from 15 residues. DNA of the CDR3: TGTGCCAGCAGAATAACCGGGACAGAGAATGAAAAACTGTTTTTT. Its protein product is CASRITGTENEKLFF.